This is a list of T cell receptor beta chains from one sample in a study of blood T cell repertoires in COVID-19. Libraries were prepared by immunoSEQ multiplex PCR; TCRdb keeps only in-frame clonotypes and omits some of them. The sample yields about 170,000 clones, around 82% seen once. Sequenced sample: peripheral blood. These receptors came from a human donor with acute or convalescent COVID-19. The donor label of this sample is uncertain. CDR3s include the opening cysteine and the closing phenylalanine or tryptophan. The D gene is left open where the match is weak. Only part of the rows carry a size: once, few, many, or a class if the clone is expanded.

J gene | clone size | CDR3 length | D gene | V gene | CDR3 DNA | CDR3 protein
TRBJ2-1 | - | 12 | - | TRBV7-2 | TGTGCCAGCAGCCGGGACTCCAATGAGCAGTTCTTC | CASSRDSNEQFF
TRBJ2-3 | - | 15 | - | TRBV11-2 | TGTGCCAGCAGCTCAGCTAGACGGGAGCCTAATACGCAGTATTTT | CASSSARREPNTQYF
TRBJ1-1 | - | 14 | - | TRBV5-4 | TGTGCCAGCAGCTTCTACAGACAGAACACTGAAGCTTTCTTT | CASSFYRQNTEAFF
TRBJ2-7 | - | 17 | - | TRBV21-1 | TGTGCCAGCAGCAAAGGGGGGACAGGGGTGAGCTCCTACGAGCAGTACTTC | CASSKGGTGVSSYEQYF
TRBJ2-3 | - | 14 | - | TRBV2 | TGTGCCAGCAGTGTGGCGCGGGGCACAGATACGCAGTATTTT | CASSVARGTDTQYF
TRBJ2-1 | - | 15 | TRBD2 | TRBV7-3 | TGTGCCAGCAGCTCGGAGCGGGGGGGCTACAATGAGCAGTTCTTC | CASSSERGGYNEQFF
TRBJ1-5 | - | 15 | - | TRBV5-8 | TGTGCCAGCAGCTTACAGGGTATTAGCAATCAGCCCCAGCATTTT | CASSLQGISNQPQHF
TRBJ2-5 | - | 13 | TRBD1 | TRBV5-1 | TGCGCCAGCAGCGCAACAGGGGAAGAGACCCAGTACTTC | CASSATGEETQYF
TRBJ2-7 | few | 15 | TRBD2 | TRBV7-2 | TGTGCCAGCAGCCCCCGGGGGAGCGGGGGGTCGGGGCAGTACTTC | CASSPRGSGGSGQYF
TRBJ2-2 | once | 14 | - | TRBV3-1/TRBV3-2 | TGTGCCAGCAGCCAACTCAGGGGGGCCGGGGAGCTGTTTTTT | CASSQLRGAGELFF
TRBJ1-2 | - | 11 | TRBD1 | TRBV25-1 | TGTGCCAGCAGCCCAGGGGGAGGCTACACCTTC | CASSPGGGYTF
TRBJ1-1 | - | 12 | - | TRBV20-1 | TGCAGTGCTAGTCAGGATTCGTCTGAAGCTTTCTTT | CSASQDSSEAFF
TRBJ2-5 | - | 15 | TRBD1 | TRBV30 | TGTGCCTGGAGTGACGCCTCCAGGGGGCAAGAGACCCAGTACTTC | CAWSDASRGQETQYF
TRBJ2-2 | once | 16 | TRBD1 | TRBV18 | TGTGCCAGTCCCCTCGACAGGGTCGGGAACACCGGGGAGCTGTTTTTT | CASPLDRVGNTGELFF
TRBJ2-2 | few | 16 | - | TRBV19 | TGTGCCAGTAGTATTGGCCGGGAGCCGAACACCGGGGAGCTGTTTTTT | CASSIGREPNTGELFF
TRBJ2-6 | - | 18 | - | TRBV21-1 | TGTGCCAGCAGCAAGAGCAGGTACACTCGCTCTGGGGCCAACGTCCTGACTTTC | CASSKSRYTRSGANVLTF
TRBJ2-2 | - | 17 | TRBD1 | TRBV15 | TGTGCCACCAGCAGAGAATATGGGACAGGGAGGACCGGGGAGCTGTTTTTT | CATSREYGTGRTGELFF
TRBJ2-4 | - | 17 | TRBD2 | TRBV3-1/TRBV3-2 | TGTGCCAGCAGCCAAGATACGCCAGGGCGGGGGGGAATCATTCAGTACTTC | CASSQDTPGRGGIIQYF
TRBJ1-1 | - | 15 | TRBD1 | TRBV7-9 | TGTGCCAGCAGCTTCATCCGGGACAGGGCCACTGAAGCTTTCTTT | CASSFIRDRATEAFF
TRBJ1-6 | few | 15 | TRBD1 | TRBV5-5 | TGTGCCAGCAGCTACCGGGACAGGGGGAATTCACCCCTCCACTTT | CASSYRDRGNSPLHF
TRBJ2-5 | - | 13 | - | TRBV7-2 | TGTGCCAGCAGCCTCGCGGCCCGGGAGACCCAGTACTTC | CASSLAARETQYF
TRBJ1-6 | few | 18 | TRBD1 | TRBV25-1 | TGTGCCAGCAGTGAATATAACTGGACAGGGACCTATAATTCACCCCTCCACTTT | CASSEYNWTGTYNSPLHF
TRBJ2-5 | - | 14 | - | TRBV19 | TGTGCCAGTAGTCCCTCGAAGGGGCCAGAGACCCAGTACTTC | CASSPSKGPETQYF
TRBJ1-3 | - | 16 | - | TRBV9 | TGTGCCAGCAGCGTAGATCAGGCCTTCTCTGGAAACACCATATATTTT | CASSVDQAFSGNTIYF
TRBJ2-2 | - | 16 | TRBD2 | TRBV3-1/TRBV3-2 | TGTGCCAGCAGCCAATTGGGAACGGGGGGTTCCGGGGAGCTGTTTTTT | CASSQLGTGGSGELFF
TRBJ1-1 | - | 13 | - | TRBV5-1 | TGCGCCAGCAGCAAACAGGAAAACACTGAAGCTTTCTTT | CASSKQENTEAFF
TRBJ1-1 | - | 14 | - | TRBV28 | TGTGCCAGCAGTTTTTCACCCGCCGGCACTGAAGCTTTCTTT | CASSFSPAGTEAFF
TRBJ2-1 | - | 17 | - | TRBV21-1 | TGTGCCAGCAGCAAAAGGGGCGACAGGGGAAGGGGAGATGAGCAGTTCTTC | CASSKRGDRGRGDEQFF
TRBJ2-3 | once | 17 | - | TRBV5-1 | TGCGCCAGCAGCTTCGGGGGAGGCCTGGCGAACACAGATACGCAGTATTTT | CASSFGGGLANTDTQYF
TRBJ2-1 | - | 15 | - | TRBV18 | TGTGCCAGCTCACCAAACCTGGACAGCTACAATGAGCAGTTCTTC | CASSPNLDSYNEQFF
TRBJ2-3 | - | 16 | TRBD1 | TRBV7-3 | TGTGCCAGCAGCTTCGGGACAGCGCTCAACACAGATACGCAGTATTTT | CASSFGTALNTDTQYF
TRBJ1-2 | - | 15 | - | TRBV28 | TGTGCCAGCAGCCGTAATGTACCAGGGGTGGGTGGCTACACCTTC | CASSRNVPGVGGYTF
TRBJ2-1 | - | 15 | TRBD1 | TRBV5-1 | TGCGCCAGCAAAGACCGGGACAGGGGACCCAATGAGCAGTTCTTC | CASKDRDRGPNEQFF
TRBJ2-1 | - | 14 | TRBD2 | TRBV16 | TGTGCCAGCAGCGGCCAGCGGGGTAACAATGAGCAGTTCTTC | CASSGQRGNNEQFF
TRBJ2-7 | - | 14 | TRBD1 | TRBV5-4 | TGTGCCAGCATAACCGGGACAGGGGAAGGAGAGCAGTACTTC | CASITGTGEGEQYF
TRBJ1-4 | - | 17 | TRBD1 | TRBV6-8 | TGTGCCAGCAGTTACTCGAACGGACAGGGCGCAAATGAAAAACTGTTTTTT | CASSYSNGQGANEKLFF
TRBJ1-6 | - | 15 | TRBD1 | TRBV6-1 | TGTGCCAGCAGTGAACCCGCAGGGGGTAATTCACCCCTCCACTTT | CASSEPAGGNSPLHF
TRBJ2-7 | - | 16 | - | TRBV27 | TGTGCCAGCAGTTTATCGCTACGCCTTATCCCCTACGAGCAGTACTTC | CASSLSLRLIPYEQYF
TRBJ1-6 | - | 13 | - | TRBV19 | TGTGCCAGTAGTCGGGTAGGGGAATCACCCCTCCACTTT | CASSRVGESPLHF
TRBJ2-7 | - | 14 | - | TRBV30 | TGTGCCTGGAGGCTGGGAGGGGGCTCCTACGAGCAGTACTTC | CAWRLGGGSYEQYF